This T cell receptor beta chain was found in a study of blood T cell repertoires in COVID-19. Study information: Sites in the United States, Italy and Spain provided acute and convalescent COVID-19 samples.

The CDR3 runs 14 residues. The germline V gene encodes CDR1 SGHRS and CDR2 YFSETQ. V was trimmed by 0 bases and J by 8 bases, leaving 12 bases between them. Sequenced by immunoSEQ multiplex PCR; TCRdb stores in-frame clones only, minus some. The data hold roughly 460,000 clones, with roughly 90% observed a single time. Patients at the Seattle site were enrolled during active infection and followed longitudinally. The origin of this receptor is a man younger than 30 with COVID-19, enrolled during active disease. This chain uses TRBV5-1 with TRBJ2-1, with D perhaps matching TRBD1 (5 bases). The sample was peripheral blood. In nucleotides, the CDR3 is TGCGCCAGCAGCTTGGGATCAGGGTTTTATGAGCAGTTCTTC. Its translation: CASSLGSGFYEQFF. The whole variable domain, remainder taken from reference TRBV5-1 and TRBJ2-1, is KAGVTQTPRYLIKTRGQQVTLSCSPISGHRSVSWYQQTPGQGLQFLFEYFSETQRNKGNFPGRFSGRQFSNSRSEMNVSTLELGDSALYLCASSLGSGFYEQFFGPGTRLTVL.